These 19 T cell receptor beta chains originate from one sample sequenced in a study of blood T cell repertoires in COVID-19. Measured with immunoSEQ multiplex PCR; TCRdb has only the in-frame clones, and not every one. The sample holds approximately 75,000 clones, about 74% seen once. Source material: peripheral blood. The receptors derive from a human donor with acute or convalescent COVID-19. The donor label of this sample is uncertain.

This chain's CDR3 is CASSWAGGRIPSYNSPLHF. The DNA of the CDR3 is TGTGCCAGCAGTTGGGCGGGGGGTCGGATTCCCTCCTATAATTCACCCCTCCACTTT. V usage is TRBV27 and J usage is TRBJ1-6, with a tentative D call TRBD1 (5 bases). The germline gives CDR1 MNHEY, CDR2 SMNVEV (reference sequence). The germline V and J ends were trimmed by 4 bases and 0 bases, with 19 bases remaining between them. This CDR3 is 19 amino acids long.

The chain employs TRBV19 and TRBJ2-1, with 8 bases identical to TRBD2. Germline V gene data show CDR1 as LNHDA and CDR2 as SQIVND (reference sequence). CDR3 length: 18 amino acids. The V gene end was trimmed by 0 bases and the J gene end by 6 bases; junction bases not matched to a gene: 13. In DNA, the CDR3 is TGTGCCAGTAGTATAGACCCCGGACTAGCTGGTCGTACCAATGAGCAGTTCTTC. Its translation: CASSIDPGLAGRTNEQFF.

This clone was recorded a few times. The rearrangement joins TRBV7-2 to TRBJ2-7; tentative D call: TRBD2 (5 bases). V lost 1 base and J lost 3, with 13 bases in between. Germline CDR1 is SGHTA and CDR2 is FQGNSA. This CDR3 has 15 residues. DNA of the CDR3: TGTGCCAGCAGCTTAGACGCCGGAGAGGGCTACGAGCAGTACTTC. This codes for CASSLDAGEGYEQYF.

The chain has TRBV6-2 or TRBV6-3 and TRBJ2-7; possible D gene TRBD2, 6 bases. Germline assignment: CDR1 MNHEY and CDR2 SVGEGT. V was clipped by 6 bases and J by 1 base, with 16 bases between them. This CDR3 comprises 15 residues. This CDR3 reads CASSPGGVGSYEQYF. CDR3 DNA sequence: TGTGCCAGCAGCCCTGGAGGGGTCGGATCCTACGAGCAGTACTTC.

The chain couples TRBV19 to TRBJ1-6; D gene ambiguous. The germline V and J ends were trimmed by 3 bases and 8 bases, with 11 bases remaining between them. The CDR3 runs to 14 residues. Germline V gives CDR1 LNHDA, CDR2 SQIVND (reference sequence). CDR3 sequence reads: CASSMRLSDSPLHF. For the CDR3, the DNA is TGTGCCAGTAGTATGCGGCTTTCGGATTCACCCCTCCACTTT.

V is TRBV29-1 and J is TRBJ2-7, with TRBD1 matching 12 bases. Trimming cost V 3 bases and J 4 bases; bases outside gene matches: 7. The germline V gene encodes CDR1 SQVTM and CDR2 ANQGSEA. The CDR3 is 15 residues long. This chain's CDR3 is CSVDQPGQGAYEQYV. Written as DNA, the CDR3 is TGCAGCGTTGACCAACCGGGACAGGGGGCATACGAGCAGTACGTC.

A single count supports this clone. The rearrangement uses TRBV6-2 or TRBV6-3 and TRBJ1-6, with unresolved D. Trimming stripped 2 bases from V and 9 bases from J, with 11 bases between. From germline, CDR1 is MNHEY and CDR2 SVGEGT. The CDR3 is made up of 14 amino acids. CDR3 loop: CASSYGSERSPLHF. DNA for the CDR3: TGTGCCAGCAGTTACGGGAGCGAGCGTTCACCCCTCCACTTT.

This clone was counted many times. V and J are TRBV27 and TRBJ2-1; TRBD2 aligns across 8 bases. CDR1 MNHEY and CDR2 SMNVEV come from the germline V gene (reference sequence). Losses at the gene ends were 5 bases for V and 5 bases for J; bases not matched to a gene: 11. The CDR3 extends over 16 amino acids. The CDR3 sequence: CASSGPSGSGDNEQFF. CDR3 coding DNA: TGTGCCAGCAGTGGGCCGAGCGGGAGTGGGGACAATGAGCAGTTCTTC.

The V gene is TRBV4-1, the J gene TRBJ1-4; TRBD1 matches at 9 bases. The germline V gene has CDR1 MGHRA and CDR2 YSYEKL. With V trimmed by 1 base and J by 8 bases, 8 bases remained unmatched. This CDR3 region has 16 residues. CDR3 region: CASSQGMGQGEEKLFF. The CDR3 DNA reads TGCGCCAGCAGCCAAGGGATGGGACAGGGAGAAGAAAAACTGTTTTTT.

The genes are TRBV18 and TRBJ1-1; the D gene is possibly TRBD1 (5 bases). With 4 bases removed from V and 0 bases from J, the gap between germline ends came to 6 bases. The CDR3 is made up of 13 amino acids. Germline lookup yields CDR1 KGHSH and CDR2 LQKENI. The CDR3 region is CASSLQVNTEAFF. CDR3 nucleotide sequence: TGTGCCAGCTCACTACAGGTGAACACTGAAGCTTTCTTT. The whole variable domain, remainder taken from reference TRBV18 and TRBJ1-1, is NAGVMQNPRHLVRRRGQEARLRCSPMKGHSHVYWYRQLPEEGLKFMVYLQKENIIDESGMPKERFSAEFPKEGPSILRIQQVVRGDSAAYFCASSLQVNTEAFFGQGTRLTVV.

Only a few counts were recorded for this clone. The chain is built from TRBV5-1 and TRBJ1-1; D is possibly TRBD1 (5 bases). The CDR3 consists of 12 residues. V lost 3 bases and J lost 7, with 10 bases in between. The germline V gene has CDR1 SGHRS and CDR2 YFSETQ. The CDR3 reads CASSSERGEAFF. The CDR3 DNA follows: TGCGCCAGCAGCTCAGAAAGGGGTGAAGCTTTCTTT. Variable domain in full (rest from reference TRBV5-1 and TRBJ1-1): KAGVTQTPRYLIKTRGQQVTLSCSPISGHRSVSWYQQTPGQGLQFLFEYFSETQRNKGNFPGRFSGRQFSNSRSEMNVSTLELGDSALYLCASSSERGEAFFGQGTRLTVV.

This chain uses TRBV6-5 with TRBJ1-2; D call uncertain. The CDR3 is 16 residues long. Germline CDR1 MNHEY, CDR2 SVGAGI. V dropped 6 bases and J dropped 3 bases, with 20 bases sitting between them. The CDR3 DNA sequence: TGTGCCAGCAGCTACGTAATGGACTTGCCCCACTATGGCTACACCTTC. Translation gives CASSYVMDLPHYGYTF.

V is TRBV6-5 and J is TRBJ1-1; D gene ambiguous. The CDR3 length is 12 residues. Trimming cost V 6 bases and J 8 bases, with 13 bases left between them. Germline loops: CDR1 MNHEY, CDR2 SVGAGI. The CDR3 region is CASRSFRAEAFF. CDR3 bases: TGTGCCAGCAGATCATTTCGCGCCGAAGCTTTCTTT.

V and J are TRBV19 and TRBJ1-1; D possibly corresponds to TRBD1 (6 bases). Trimming pared 8 bases from V and 4 bases from J, leaving 20 bases between. The CDR3 is made up of 15 amino acids. Germline assignment: CDR1 LNHDA and CDR2 SQIVND (reference sequence). CDR3 nucleotide sequence: TGTGCCAGTGGTCCGATCGGCACAGGGTTCACTGAAGCTTTCTTT. Translation: CASGPIGTGFTEAFF.

The chain recombines TRBV28 with TRBJ1-6, with no clear D. CDR1 and CDR2 from the germline V gene are MDHEN and SYDVKM. Trimming shortened V by 2 bases and J by 0 bases, and 5 bases separated the two germline ends. The CDR3 is made up of 15 amino acids. CDR3 in DNA: TGTGCCAGCAGTTTAGATAGCTCCTATAATTCACCCCTCCACTTT. Translating gives CASSLDSSYNSPLHF.

The rearrangement links TRBV5-4 to TRBJ2-2, with D maybe TRBD1 (6 bases). The CDR3 loop spans 15 amino acids. Germline V gives CDR1 SGHNT, CDR2 YYREEE (reference sequence). V was cut by 2 bases and J by 6 bases, with 14 bases left in between. CDR3 residues: CASSLPTGSAGELFF. CDR3 DNA sequence: TGTGCCAGCAGCTTACCGACAGGTTCGGCCGGGGAGCTGTTTTTT.

In nucleotides, the CDR3 is TGTGCCAGCAGTTTATGGGCCAGCGGGAGTTCTGTATTCGAAGGTCGGCAGTTCTTC. Translated: CASSLWASGSSVFEGRQFF. This chain links TRBV27 with TRBJ2-1, with 8 positions matching TRBD2. The germline CDR1 and CDR2 sequences are MNHEY and SMNVEV (reference sequence). V was pared by 1 base and J by 12 bases, with 23 bases of the junction left unmatched. This CDR3 contains 19 residues.

The J gene is TRBJ2-7, the V gene TRBV11-3; no clear D. The V end was cut by 5 bases, the J end by 2 bases, with 13 bases between. CDR1 and CDR2 from the germline V gene are SGHNT and YENEEA. CDR3 length: 14 amino acids. CDR3 in amino acids: CASSTYEEPYEQYF. The CDR3 DNA sequence: TGTGCCAGCAGCACGTATGAGGAACCCTACGAGCAGTACTTC.

The chain uses TRBV12-3 or TRBV12-4 and TRBJ1-1; D remains ambiguous. The germline V and J ends were trimmed by 2 bases and 1 base, with 5 bases remaining between them. The CDR3 extends over 13 amino acids. The CDR3 DNA reads as TGTGCCAGCAGTTTACAGGAGAACACTGAAGCTTTCTTT. This codes for CASSLQENTEAFF.